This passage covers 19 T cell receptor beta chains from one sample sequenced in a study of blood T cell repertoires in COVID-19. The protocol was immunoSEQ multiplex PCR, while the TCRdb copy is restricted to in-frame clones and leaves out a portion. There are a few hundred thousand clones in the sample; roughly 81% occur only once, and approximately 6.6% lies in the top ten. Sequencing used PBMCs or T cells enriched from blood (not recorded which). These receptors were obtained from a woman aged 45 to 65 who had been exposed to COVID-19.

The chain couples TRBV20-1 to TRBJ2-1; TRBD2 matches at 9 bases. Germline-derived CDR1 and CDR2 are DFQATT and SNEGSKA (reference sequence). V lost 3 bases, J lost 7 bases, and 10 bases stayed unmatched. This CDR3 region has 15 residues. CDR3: CSASRGGGARNEQFF. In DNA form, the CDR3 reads TGCAGTGCTAGTAGGGGCGGGGGGGCCCGTAATGAGCAGTTCTTC.

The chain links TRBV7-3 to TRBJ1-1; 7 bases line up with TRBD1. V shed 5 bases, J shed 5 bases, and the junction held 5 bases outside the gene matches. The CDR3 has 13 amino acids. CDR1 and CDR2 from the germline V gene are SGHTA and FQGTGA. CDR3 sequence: CASSPTGETEAFF. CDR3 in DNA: TGTGCCAGCAGCCCTACAGGGGAGACTGAAGCTTTCTTT. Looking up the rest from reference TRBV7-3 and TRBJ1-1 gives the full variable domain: GAGVSQTPSNKVTEKGKYVELRCDPISGHTALYWYRQSLGQGPEFLIYFQGTGAADDSGLPNDRFFAVRPEGSVSTLKIQRTERGDSAVYLCASSPTGETEAFFGQGTRLTVV.

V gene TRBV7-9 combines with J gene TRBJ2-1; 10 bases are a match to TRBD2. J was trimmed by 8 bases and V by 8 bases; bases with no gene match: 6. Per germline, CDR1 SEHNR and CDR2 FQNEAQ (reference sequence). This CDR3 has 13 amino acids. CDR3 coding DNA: TGTGCCAGCCAGCGGGGGGGCGGGCATGAGCAGTTCTTC. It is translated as CASQRGGGHEQFF.

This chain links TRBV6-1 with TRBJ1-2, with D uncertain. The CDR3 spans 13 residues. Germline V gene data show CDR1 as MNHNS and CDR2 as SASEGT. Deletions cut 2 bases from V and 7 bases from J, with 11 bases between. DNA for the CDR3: TGTGCCAGCAGTGAAACGGCTAGCGGTGGCTACACCTTC. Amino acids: CASSETASGGYTF.

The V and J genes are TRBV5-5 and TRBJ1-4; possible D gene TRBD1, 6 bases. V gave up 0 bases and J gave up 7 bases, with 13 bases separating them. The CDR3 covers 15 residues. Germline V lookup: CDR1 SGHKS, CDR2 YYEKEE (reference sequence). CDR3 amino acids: CASSLGAGEGEKLFF. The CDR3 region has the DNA TGTGCCAGCAGCTTGGGGGCAGGGGAGGGTGAAAAACTGTTTTTT.

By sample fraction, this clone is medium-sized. The CDR3 sequence is CAEPGVSPHEQYF. The DNA for the CDR3 is TGTGCCGAACCCGGGGTAAGTCCCCACGAGCAGTACTTC. The J gene is TRBJ2-7, the V gene TRBV5-3; TRBD2 is a possible D gene (5 bases). TRBV5-3 is placed among ORFs of uncertain function. With 10 bases removed from V and 5 bases from J, the gap between germline ends came to 19 bases. The CDR3 runs 13 residues.

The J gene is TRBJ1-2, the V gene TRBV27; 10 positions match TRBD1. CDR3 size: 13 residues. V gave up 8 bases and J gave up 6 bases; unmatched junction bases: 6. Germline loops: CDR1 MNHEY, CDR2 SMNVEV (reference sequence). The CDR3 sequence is CASGTGAPHGYTF. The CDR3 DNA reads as TGTGCCAGCGGGACAGGGGCTCCTCATGGCTACACCTTC.

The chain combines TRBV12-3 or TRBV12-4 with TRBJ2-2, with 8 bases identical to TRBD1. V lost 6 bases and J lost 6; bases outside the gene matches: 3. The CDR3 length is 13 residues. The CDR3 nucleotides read TGTGCCAGCAGGACGACAGGGGCCGGGGAGCTGTTTTTT. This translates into CASRTTGAGELFF.

CDR3 sequence: CASSLSPGGATGELFF. DNA of the CDR3: TGTGCCAGCAGCCTCTCCCCCGGGGGGGCGACCGGGGAGCTGTTTTTT. This chain links TRBV3-1 (or the pseudogene TRBV3-2) with TRBJ2-2; 8 bases align to TRBD2. Trimming removed 4 bases from V and 5 bases from J; junction bases left unmatched: 9. The CDR3 spans 16 residues. Germline CDR1 reads LGHDT; CDR2 reads YNNKEL (reference sequence).

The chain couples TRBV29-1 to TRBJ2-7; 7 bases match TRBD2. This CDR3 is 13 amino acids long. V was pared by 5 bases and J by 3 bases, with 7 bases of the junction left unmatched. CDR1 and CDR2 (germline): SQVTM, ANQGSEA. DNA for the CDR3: TGCAGCGTTCCCCATGGGGGGGGCTACGAGCAGTACTTC. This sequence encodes CSVPHGGGYEQYF.

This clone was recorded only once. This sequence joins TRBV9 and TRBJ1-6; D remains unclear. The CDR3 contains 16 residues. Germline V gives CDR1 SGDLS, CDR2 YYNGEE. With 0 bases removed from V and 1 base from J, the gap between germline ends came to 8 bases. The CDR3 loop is CASSVVRNSYNSPLHF. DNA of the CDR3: TGTGCCAGCAGCGTAGTCAGGAATTCCTATAATTCACCCCTCCACTTT.

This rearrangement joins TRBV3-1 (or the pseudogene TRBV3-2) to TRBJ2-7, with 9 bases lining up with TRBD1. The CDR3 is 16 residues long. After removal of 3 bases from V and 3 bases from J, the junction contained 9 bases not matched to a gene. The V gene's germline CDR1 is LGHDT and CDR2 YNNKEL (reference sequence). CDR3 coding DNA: TGTGCCAGCAGCCAGGGACAGGGATTCTCCGTCTACGAGCAGTACTTC. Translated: CASSQGQGFSVYEQYF.

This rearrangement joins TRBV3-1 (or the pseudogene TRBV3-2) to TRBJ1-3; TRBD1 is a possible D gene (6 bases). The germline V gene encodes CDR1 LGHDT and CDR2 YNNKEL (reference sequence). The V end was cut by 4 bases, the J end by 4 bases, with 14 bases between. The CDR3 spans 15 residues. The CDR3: CASSRMTGSGNTIYF. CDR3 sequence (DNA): TGTGCCAGCAGCCGAATGACAGGCTCGGGAAACACCATATATTTT.

The CDR3 reads CASSLAGNKYEQYF. CDR3 DNA sequence: TGTGCCAGCAGCTTAGCGGGGAATAAGTACGAGCAGTACTTC. The V gene is TRBV11-2, the J gene TRBJ2-7; a possible D gene is TRBD2 (5 bases). Germline V lookup: CDR1 SGHAT, CDR2 FQNNGV. The CDR3 totals 14 residues. With 1 base removed from V and 4 bases from J, the gap between germline ends came to 11 bases.

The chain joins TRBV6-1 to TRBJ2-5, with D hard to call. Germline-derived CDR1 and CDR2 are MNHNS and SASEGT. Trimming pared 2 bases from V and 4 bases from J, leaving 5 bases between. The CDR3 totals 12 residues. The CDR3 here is CASSERRETQYF. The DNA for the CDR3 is TGTGCCAGCAGTGAAAGGAGAGAGACCCAGTACTTC.

The CDR3 DNA sequence: TGTGCCAGCAGTGAAATTACCGGGACAGCGTCTGGCTACACCTTC. Its translation: CASSEITGTASGYTF. This rearrangement joins TRBV6-1 to TRBJ1-2, with TRBD1 matching over 7 bases. The CDR3 is made up of 15 amino acids. The junction had 10 bases not matched to a gene; V was cut back by 2 bases and J by 7 bases. The germline V gene has CDR1 MNHNS and CDR2 SASEGT.

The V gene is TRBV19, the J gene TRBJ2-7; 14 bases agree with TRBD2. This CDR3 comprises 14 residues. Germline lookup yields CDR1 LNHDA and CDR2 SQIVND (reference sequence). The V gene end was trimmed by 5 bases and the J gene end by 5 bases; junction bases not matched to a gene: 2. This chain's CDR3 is CASSETSGGDEQYF. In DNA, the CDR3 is TGTGCCAGTAGTGAGACTAGCGGGGGGGACGAGCAGTACTTC.

The CDR3 nucleotides read TGTGCCAGCAGCCGCCCCACCGAGGTTGGTGAGCAGTTCTTC. Amino acid sequence: CASSRPTEVGEQFF. The chain combines TRBV7-9 with TRBJ2-1; D is undetermined. The CDR3 is 14 residues long. V lost 5 bases and J lost 9, with 17 bases in between. In germline, CDR1 is SEHNR, CDR2 FQNEAQ (reference sequence).

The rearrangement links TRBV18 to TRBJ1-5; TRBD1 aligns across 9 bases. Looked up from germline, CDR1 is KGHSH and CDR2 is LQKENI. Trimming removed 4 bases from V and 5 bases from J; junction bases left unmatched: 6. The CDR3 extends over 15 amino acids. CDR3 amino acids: CASSLGQGFDQPQHF. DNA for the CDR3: TGTGCCAGCTCACTAGGACAGGGGTTCGATCAGCCCCAGCATTTT.